This T cell receptor beta chain emerged from a study of long-term antiretroviral therapy in people with HIV. The run of the v3.0 immunoSEQ assay was at survey level. This table comes from immunoSEQ multiplex PCR, and its TCRdb copy is limited to in-frame clones, with some not included. The sample consists of some 22,000 clones, roughly 88% of them appearing once. Findings and caveats of the study: Possibly under older ART regimens, blood was drawn between about 2004 and 2018.

J was trimmed by 0 bases and V by 4 bases; bases with no gene match: 3. The CDR3 runs to 15 residues. CDR1 and CDR2 (germline): SGHRS, YFSETQ. A few counts support this clone. Its antigen is not identified. Sequences were derived from unsorted PBMCs, sampled 0.6 years after starting antiretroviral therapy. The chain recombines TRBV5-1 with TRBJ2-1, with 8 bases that match TRBD2. The clonotype originates from a man aged 55 to 70 with HIV. This chain's CDR3 is CASSRAGVSYNEQFF. In DNA form, the CDR3 reads TGCGCCAGCAGCAGAGCGGGAGTCTCCTACAATGAGCAGTTCTTC. Looking up the rest from reference TRBV5-1 and TRBJ2-1 gives the full variable domain: KAGVTQTPRYLIKTRGQQVTLSCSPISGHRSVSWYQQTPGQGLQFLFEYFSETQRNKGNFPGRFSGRQFSNSRSEMNVSTLELGDSALYLCASSRAGVSYNEQFFGPGTRLTVL.